The sequence of this T cell receptor beta chain was determined in a study of identical twins. Findings of the study overall: Modelling underestimated the level of out-of-frame TCR alpha sharing observed in monozygotic twins. Within cord blood, abundant beta clonotypes carried fewer insertions, but memory repertoires showed no such trend.

Each cDNA held unique molecular identifiers, and template switching gave it a universal primer site. A single record per CDR3 protein comes from TCRdb applying MiXCR to the 5' RACE reads. The sample contains roughly 1,500,000 distinct CDR3 sequences, roughly 35% of which appear only once. As concerns this clonotype: Its antigen is currently unknown.

Trimming removed 5 bases from V and 6 bases from J, with 5 bases in between. The germline gives CDR1 LNHNV, CDR2 YYDKDF (reference sequence). This CDR3 region has 11 residues. Each donor (without exception) was a healthy Caucasian. The TCR originated in a newborn girl in good health. The chain has TRBV15 and TRBJ2-1; the D is unclear. Sequenced sample: cord blood. The CDR3, as DNA: TGTGCCACCAGCTTCTTCAATGAGCAGTTCTTC. Amino acid sequence: CATSFFNEQFF.